This entry describes one TCR beta chain. What this receptor recognizes is not known. Base qualities are not recorded, but no much larger clone differs from it by a single base. V loses 3 bases at its end and J loses 7 bases; junction bases beyond the gene matches: 10. CDR1 and CDR2 were assigned from the germline V gene as SGHDN and FVKESK. The CDR3 numbers 17 residues from cysteine through phenylalanine. CDR3 DNA only is kept here, 51 bases in frame from base 1. This entry comes from a study of shared clonotypes between healthy human individuals (dated by TCRdb to the early 2020s). General notes on the study: A couple of women and a few men aged 18 to 49 years were included in the cohort. For each donor, CD4 naive and CD4 memory were each given three plates, CD8 naive was given two plates, and CD8 memory was given one plate. Blood TCR repertoires of about five healthy adults were deeply sequenced to estimate repertoire size and the extent of clonotype sharing between individuals. Libraries were prepared and TCR repertoires were sequenced by different laboratories using diverse techniques, in order to increase sequencing depth and limit assay-specific biases. Per donor, leukapheresis produced somewhere between about 0.94 and 9.5 billion PBMCs. The paper's findings and limits, for the study overall: Approximately 4.8% of naive CD4, 3.5% of naive CD8, about 2.1% of memory CD4, and about 0.4% of memory CD8 clonotypes were shared across a handful of donors. Pairwise subsampling indicated that sequencing depth was expected to affect the degree of clonotype sharing among donors. Estimated clonotype richness was generally larger for naive than for memory subsets. Sampling was restricted to blood, and TCR repertoires in tissues likely differ from the TCR repertoires found in blood. The small number of donors limited the genetic and exposure-history diversity represented. Compared with non-shared clonotypes, the clonotypes found in all four sorted-subset donors had higher generation probabilities. Even with the large sequencing depth, rarefaction of the sorted-subset datasets indicated that sequencing was incomplete.

Using the deep immunoSEQ assay, multiplex PCR amplified TCR CDR3 regions from genomic DNA. Extracted genomic DNA from each cell subset was distributed evenly across all wells of several immunoSEQ 96-well plates, and each plate was treated as a replicate. For sorted subsets, each replicate PCR was loaded with 200 to 250 ng genomic DNA, equivalent to about 30,000 T cell genomes. The purified libraries were quantified using a Qubit 3.0 fluorometer, sized with a Bioanalyzer 2100, and then quantified again using the KAPA Library Quantification kit. Every immunoSEQ 96-well plate was sequenced on a separate single-read 150-cycle Illumina NextSeq 550 flow cell. The study's own analysis went as follows. The immunoSEQ output contained only junctional sequences without quality scores, so filtering could not match that applied to full-length reads. To assign V/J genes and CDR3, sequences were annotated using PyIR, a Python wrapper for IgBLAST v1.9, with IMGT germline references. Reads were removed for weak V/J assignments (E-value above 1e-6), missing CDR3, stop codons, out-of-frame junctions, or ambiguous translated residues. V3J clonotypes were defined as sequences sharing an identical inferred V gene, J gene, and CDR3 amino acid sequence. Percentage overlap between repertoires was computed as shared unique clonotypes divided by the size of the smaller repertoire. RTK rarefaction, the Chao1 estimator, and Recon v2.1 estimates of unobserved clonotypes were used to assess repertoire richness. For all TCRbeta clonotypes obtained by the gDNA method from four donors, generation probabilities were computed with OLGA. TCRdb obtained this table from immuneACCESS and retained in-frame rearrangements with V and J assigned. These tables miss some clones; where compared with another copy, unresolved V genes account for less than half of the shortfall, and the remainder is unexplained. D and trimming were read from the DNA, whereas the V and J calls and clone size are those reported in that table. The sample has 450,000 to 700,000 clones on record, around 95% of them singletons. The top ten constitute around 0.11% of the sample.

For the CD8 naive samples, CD45RO-negative cells were positively selected for CCR7, yielding a CD45RA+CCR7+ population from which TemRA cells were excluded. The donors were healthy, HIV-negative adults who had no recently reported acute infections or vaccinations. Only Caucasian adults living in Nashville, Tennessee, USA were represented among the donors. Blood was collected by leukapheresis, and PBMCs were isolated by Ficoll-Histopaque density gradient centrifugation and then cryopreserved in liquid nitrogen vapor phase. Analytical flow cytometry was used to check the purity and quantity of every magnetically sorted T cell population. Genomic DNA was isolated from each sorted fraction and quantified by UV absorbance on a Nanodrop 2000c.

Specimen: naive CD8+ T cells sorted from blood. Taken with the paper, the label for cell subset or site translates to: CD45RA+CCR7+. This receptor was identified in a woman aged 25 to 39 in good health. The chain is encoded by TRBV14 joined to TRBJ2-7, with 15 central nucleotides matching TRBD2. CDR3 protein: CASSQGPGLAGGREQYF. The sequence in DNA is TGTGCCAGCAGCCAGGGACCGGGACTAGCGGGAGGTCGGGAGCAGTACTTC.